The 2 T cell receptor beta chains in this list originate from one sample, sequenced in a study of cytomegalovirus exposure and HLA in healthy donors. A multiplex PCR was run with 60 Vbeta primers and 13 Jbeta primers. Profiling relied on immunoSEQ multiplex PCR, and the TCRdb table lists in-frame clones only, not all of them. This sample carries 120,000 or so clones, about 80% of them seen once, and the ten largest clones take 3% to 4%. The sequencing input was PBMCs. The receptors come from a woman aged 45-65 years in good health and CMV-seronegative.

V and J are TRBV10-3 and TRBJ2-7; 8 bases are a match to TRBD1. Germline V CDR1 and CDR2: ENHRY, SYGVKD. This CDR3 is built from 14 residues. V lost 4 bases and J lost 7; bases outside the gene matches: 9. The CDR3 coding sequence is TGTGCCATCAGTGGGACAGGGCCAACTAAGGAGCAGTACTTC. Translating gives CAISGTGPTKEQYF.

The rearrangement links TRBV18 to TRBJ2-5; TRBD1 agrees at 8 bases. J gave up 5 bases and V 6 bases, and 5 bases lay outside the gene matches. This CDR3 spans 13 amino acids. CDR1 KGHSH and CDR2 LQKENI come from the germline V gene. The CDR3 loop is CASSPAGGETQYF. The CDR3 DNA reads TGTGCCAGCTCCCCGGCAGGGGGCGAGACCCAGTACTTC.